This T cell receptor beta chain was recovered during a study of multiple sclerosis patients with progressive multifocal leukoencephalopathy. This was a survey-level run. Only in-frame clones appear in the TCRdb table, and some are missing; sequencing was by immunoSEQ multiplex PCR. Among about 32,000 clones listed, roughly 86% were seen once. Regarding time point: time of PML onset. Detection of JC virus DNA in cerebrospinal fluid confirmed PML diagnosed from clinical and MRI findings. Study-level points and caveats: PML-onset expanded TRB clones were detectable before and during natalizumab therapy. Lower normalized Shannon entropy suggested reduced TRB diversity in most PML patients.

Remarks on this clone: Its antigen is still unknown.

The starting material was PBMCs, obtained from a patient treated with natalizumab. The receptor was isolated from a woman in her forties with progressive multifocal leukoencephalopathy.

This CDR3 is CSVEVLNRRETQYF. The CDR3 region has the DNA TGCAGCGTTGAGGTACTAAATCGGCGGGAGACCCAGTACTTC. The chain combines TRBV29-1 with TRBJ2-5; D is unresolved. Trimming removed 3 bases at V and 5 bases at J, with 16 bases between. Germline CDR1 is SQVTM and CDR2 is ANQGSEA. This CDR3 has 14 amino acids.